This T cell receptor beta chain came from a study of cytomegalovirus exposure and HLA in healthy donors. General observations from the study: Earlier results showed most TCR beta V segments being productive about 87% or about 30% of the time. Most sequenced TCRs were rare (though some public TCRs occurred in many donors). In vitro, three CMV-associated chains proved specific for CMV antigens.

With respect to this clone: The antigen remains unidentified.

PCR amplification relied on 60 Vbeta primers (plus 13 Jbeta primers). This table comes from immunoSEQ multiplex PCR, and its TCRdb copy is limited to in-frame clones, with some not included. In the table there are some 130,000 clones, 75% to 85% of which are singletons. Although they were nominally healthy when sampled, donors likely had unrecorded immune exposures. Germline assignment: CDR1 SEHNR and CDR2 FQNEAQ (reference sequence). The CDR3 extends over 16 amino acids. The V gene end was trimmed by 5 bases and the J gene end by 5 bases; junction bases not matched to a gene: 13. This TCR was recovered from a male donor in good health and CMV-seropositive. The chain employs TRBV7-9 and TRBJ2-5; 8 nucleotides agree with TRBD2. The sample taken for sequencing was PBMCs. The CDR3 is CASSLTGTRVWETQYF. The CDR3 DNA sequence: TGTGCCAGCAGCCTTACCGGGACTAGGGTTTGGGAGACCCAGTACTTC.